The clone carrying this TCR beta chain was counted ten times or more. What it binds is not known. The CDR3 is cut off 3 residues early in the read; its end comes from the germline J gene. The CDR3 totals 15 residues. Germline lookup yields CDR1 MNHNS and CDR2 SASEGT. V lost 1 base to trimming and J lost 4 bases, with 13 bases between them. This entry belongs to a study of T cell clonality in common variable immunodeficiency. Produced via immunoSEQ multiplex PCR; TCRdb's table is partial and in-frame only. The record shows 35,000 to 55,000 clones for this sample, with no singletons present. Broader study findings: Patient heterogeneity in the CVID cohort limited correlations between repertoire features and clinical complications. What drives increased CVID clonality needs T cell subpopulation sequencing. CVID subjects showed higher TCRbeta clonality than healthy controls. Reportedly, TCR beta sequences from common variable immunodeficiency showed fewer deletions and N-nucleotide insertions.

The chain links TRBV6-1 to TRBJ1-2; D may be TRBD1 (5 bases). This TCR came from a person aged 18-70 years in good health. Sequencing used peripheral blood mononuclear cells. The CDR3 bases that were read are TGTGCCAGCAGTGAAGGAACGACAGTTTTCTATGGC. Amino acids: CASSEGTTVFYG. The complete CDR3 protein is CASSEGTTVFYGYTF.